Below, 7 T cell receptor beta chains from the same sample are listed, as sequenced in a study of CD8 T cells in ankylosing spondylitis. One entry per CDR3 protein results from TCRdb running MiXCR on the 5' RACE reads. The repertoire holds a few hundred thousand distinct CDR3 sequences, with around 18% as singletons. These receptors have no known antigen. Findings and caveats of the study: Apparently characteristic of ankylosing spondylitis blood was a TCR beta motif (under ten highly homologous variants).

Sequences were obtained from blood, either unsorted or a sorted T cell fraction (not recorded which). Source of these receptors: a male donor with ankylosing spondylitis.

CDR3 in amino acids: CASSWVPNTEAFF. CDR3 in DNA: TGTGCCAGCAGTTGGGTCCCCAACACTGAAGCTTTCTTT. The J gene is TRBJ1-1, the V gene TRBV2; D gene ambiguous. Germline V lookup: CDR1 SNHLY, CDR2 FYNNEI. Trimming shortened V by 5 bases and J by 2 bases, and 9 bases separated the two germline ends. CDR3 length: 13 residues.

Many counts were recorded for this clonotype. The V gene is TRBV6-1, the J gene TRBJ1-3; unclear D gene. There are 14 residues in the CDR3. The V end was cut by 4 bases, the J end by 3 bases, with 10 bases between. Germline V gene data show CDR1 as MNHNS and CDR2 as SASEGT. CDR3 sequence reads: CASSGGSGGNTIYF. The CDR3 coding sequence is TGTGCCAGCAGTGGGGGAAGCGGTGGAAACACCATATATTTT.

V and J are TRBV4-3 and TRBJ2-5; 7 bases align to TRBD2. J was trimmed by 4 bases and V by 1 base; bases with no gene match: 3. The CDR3 covers 14 residues. Germline lookup yields CDR1 LGHNA and CDR2 YSLEER. CDR3 in amino acids: CASSQGLAVETQYF. The CDR3 DNA reads TGCGCCAGCAGCCAAGGCCTAGCGGTAGAGACCCAGTACTTC.

There are a few counts of this clonotype. This chain uses TRBV12-5 with TRBJ2-7; unclear D gene. The ends were cut back, 6 bases at V and 3 bases at J, with 9 bases in the middle. CDR1 and CDR2 from the germline V gene are LGHNT and FRNRAP. The CDR3 totals 12 residues. The CDR3 region has the DNA TGTGCTAGTGGCCCTAACCTCTACGAGCAGTACTTC. It yields the protein CASGPNLYEQYF.

This clonotype was picked up many times. This chain connects TRBV6-5 to TRBJ2-1; D may match TRBD1 or TRBD2 (5 bases each). The CDR3 extends over 16 amino acids. Germline values: CDR1 MNHEY, CDR2 SVGAGI. Trimming pared 2 bases from V and 5 bases from J, leaving 16 bases between. Written as DNA, the CDR3 is TGTGCCAGCAGTTACCGAGTGGGGGAAACCCACAATGAGCAGTTCTTC. Translated: CASSYRVGETHNEQFF.

This clonotype was counted only a few times. This chain links TRBV5-1 with TRBJ1-2, with TRBD1 as a possible D gene (5 bases). The germline V gene has CDR1 SGHRS and CDR2 YFSETQ. The CDR3 contains 16 residues. Trimming pared 3 bases from V and 6 bases from J, leaving 21 bases between. The CDR3 is CASSSEFEGSGNGYTF. The CDR3 DNA reads as TGCGCCAGCAGCTCGGAGTTTGAGGGGTCGGGAAATGGCTACACCTTC. The variable domain in full, with the rest retrieved from reference TRBV5-1 and TRBJ1-2, is KAGVTQTPRYLIKTRGQQVTLSCSPISGHRSVSWYQQTPGQGLQFLFEYFSETQRNKGNFPGRFSGRQFSNSRSEMNVSTLELGDSALYLCASSSEFEGSGNGYTFGSGTRLTVV.

This clonotype was counted a few times. This chain uses TRBV19 with TRBJ1-5; D is undetermined. V lost 3 bases to trimming and J lost 3 bases, with 9 bases between them. The CDR3 totals 14 residues. Per the germline V gene, CDR1 is LNHDA and CDR2 is SQIVND (reference sequence). The CDR3 protein is CASSIITDNQPQHF. The CDR3, as DNA: TGTGCCAGTAGTATCATTACAGACAATCAGCCCCAGCATTTT.